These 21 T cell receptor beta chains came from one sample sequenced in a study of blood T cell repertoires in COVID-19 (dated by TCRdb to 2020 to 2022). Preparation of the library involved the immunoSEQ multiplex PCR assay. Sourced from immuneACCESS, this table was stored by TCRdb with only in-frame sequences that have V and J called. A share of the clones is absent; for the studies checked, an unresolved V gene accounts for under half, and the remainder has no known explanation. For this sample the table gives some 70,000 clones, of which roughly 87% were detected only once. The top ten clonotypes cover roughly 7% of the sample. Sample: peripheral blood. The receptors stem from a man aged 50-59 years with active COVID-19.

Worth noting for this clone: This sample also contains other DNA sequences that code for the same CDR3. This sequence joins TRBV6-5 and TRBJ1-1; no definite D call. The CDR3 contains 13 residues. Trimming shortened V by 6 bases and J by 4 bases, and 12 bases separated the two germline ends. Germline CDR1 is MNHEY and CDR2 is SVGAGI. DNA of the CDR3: TGTGCCAGCAGCTACCAGGAGGGCACTGAAGCTTTCTTT. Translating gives CASSYQEGTEAFF.

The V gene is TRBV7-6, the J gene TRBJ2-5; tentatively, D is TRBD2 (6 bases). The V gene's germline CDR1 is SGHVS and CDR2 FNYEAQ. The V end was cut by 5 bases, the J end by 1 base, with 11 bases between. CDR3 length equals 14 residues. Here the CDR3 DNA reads TGTGCCAGCAGCCGTTCTAGCGTCCAAGAGACCCAGTACTTC. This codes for CASSRSSVQETQYF.

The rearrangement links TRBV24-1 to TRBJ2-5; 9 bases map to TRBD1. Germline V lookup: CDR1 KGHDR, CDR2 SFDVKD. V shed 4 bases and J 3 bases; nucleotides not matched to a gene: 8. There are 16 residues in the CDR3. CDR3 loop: CATSDGRQGVKETQYF. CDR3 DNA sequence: TGTGCCACCAGTGACGGGAGACAGGGGGTTAAAGAGACCCAGTACTTC.

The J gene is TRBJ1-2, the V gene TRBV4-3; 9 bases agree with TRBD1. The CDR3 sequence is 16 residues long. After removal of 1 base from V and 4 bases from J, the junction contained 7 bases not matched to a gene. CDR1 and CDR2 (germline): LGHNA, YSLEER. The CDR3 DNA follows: TGCGCCAGCAGCCAAGCCACAGGGGGCGCTTCCTATGGCTACACCTTC. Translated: CASSQATGGASYGYTF.

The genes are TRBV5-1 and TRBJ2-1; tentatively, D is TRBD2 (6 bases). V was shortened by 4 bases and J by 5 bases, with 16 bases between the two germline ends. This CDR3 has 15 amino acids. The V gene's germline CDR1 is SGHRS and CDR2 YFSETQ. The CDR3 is CASSTWGERDNEQFF. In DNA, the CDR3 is TGCGCCAGCAGCACATGGGGGGAACGCGACAATGAGCAGTTCTTC.

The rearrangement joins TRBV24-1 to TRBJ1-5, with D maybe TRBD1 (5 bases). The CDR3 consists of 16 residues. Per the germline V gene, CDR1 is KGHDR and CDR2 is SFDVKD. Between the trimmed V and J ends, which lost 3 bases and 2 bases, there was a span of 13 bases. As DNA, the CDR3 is TGTGCCACCAGTGATCCAGGACACCCAGGCAATCAGCCCCAGCATTTT. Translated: CATSDPGHPGNQPQHF.

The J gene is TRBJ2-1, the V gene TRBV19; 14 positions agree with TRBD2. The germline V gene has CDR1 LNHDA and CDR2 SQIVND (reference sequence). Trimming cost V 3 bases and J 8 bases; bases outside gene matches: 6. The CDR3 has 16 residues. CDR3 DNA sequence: TGTGCCAGTAGTATGGCCGGGACTAGCGGGAGTTATGAGCAGTTCTTC. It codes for CASSMAGTSGSYEQFF.

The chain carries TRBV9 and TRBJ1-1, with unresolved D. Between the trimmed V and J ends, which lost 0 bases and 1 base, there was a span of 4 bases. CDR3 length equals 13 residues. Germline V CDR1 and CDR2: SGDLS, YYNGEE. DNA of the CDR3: TGTGCCAGCAGCGTAGTCTGGAACACTGAAGCTTTCTTT. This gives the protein CASSVVWNTEAFF.

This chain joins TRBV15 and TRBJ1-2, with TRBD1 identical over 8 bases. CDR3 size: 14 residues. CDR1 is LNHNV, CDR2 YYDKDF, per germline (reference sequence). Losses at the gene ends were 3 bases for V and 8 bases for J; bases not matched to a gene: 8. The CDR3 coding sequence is TGTGCCACCAGCAGGGCCGGGACAGGAGACGGCTACACCTTC. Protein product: CATSRAGTGDGYTF.

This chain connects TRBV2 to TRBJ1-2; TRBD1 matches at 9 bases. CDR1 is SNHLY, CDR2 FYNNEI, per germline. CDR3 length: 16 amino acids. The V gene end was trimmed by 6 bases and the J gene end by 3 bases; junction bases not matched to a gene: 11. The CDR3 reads CASRRGQGPLDYGYTF. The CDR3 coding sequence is TGTGCCAGCAGGAGGGGACAGGGCCCACTGGACTATGGCTACACCTTC.

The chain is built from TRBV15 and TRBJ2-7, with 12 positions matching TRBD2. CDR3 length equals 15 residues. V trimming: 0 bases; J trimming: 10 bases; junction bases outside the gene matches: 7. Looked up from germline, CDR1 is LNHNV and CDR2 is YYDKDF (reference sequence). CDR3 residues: CATSRDRLAGGPQYF. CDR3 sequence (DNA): TGTGCCACCAGCAGAGATCGGCTAGCGGGAGGGCCACAGTACTTC.

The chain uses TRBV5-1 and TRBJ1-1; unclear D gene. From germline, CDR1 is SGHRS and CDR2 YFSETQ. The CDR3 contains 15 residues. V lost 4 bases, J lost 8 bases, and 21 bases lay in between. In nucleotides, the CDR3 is TGCGCCAGCAGCCCGGGGTCAGGTCGCCACTGGGAAGCTTTCTTT. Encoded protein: CASSPGSGRHWEAFF.

CDR3 sequence: CASSAEPDRVGEQFF. For the CDR3, the DNA is TGTGCCAGCAGTGCCGAACCGGACAGGGTGGGTGAGCAGTTCTTC. This chain links TRBV6-4 with TRBJ2-1; 8 bases align to TRBD1. This CDR3 spans 15 amino acids. From germline, CDR1 is MRHNA and CDR2 SNTAGT. V shed 4 bases and J 9 bases; nucleotides not matched to a gene: 11.

The CDR3 here is CASSLYGFGHDAEAFF. Written as DNA, the CDR3 is TGTGCCAGCAGTTTATATGGATTCGGACACGACGCTGAAGCTTTCTTT. The V and J genes are TRBV28 and TRBJ1-1, with a weak D call TRBD1 (5 bases). The CDR3 contains 16 residues. The V gene lost 1 base and the J gene lost 6 bases, with 18 bases spanning the gap. Germline V lookup: CDR1 MDHEN, CDR2 SYDVKM.

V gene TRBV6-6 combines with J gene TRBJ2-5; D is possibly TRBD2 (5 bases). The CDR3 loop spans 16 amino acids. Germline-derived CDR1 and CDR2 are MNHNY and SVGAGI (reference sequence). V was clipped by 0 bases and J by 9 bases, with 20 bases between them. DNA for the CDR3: TGTGCCAGCAGTTACTCCTCCCCCAGTTACCTCGGGGCCCAGTACTTC. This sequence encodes CASSYSSPSYLGAQYF.

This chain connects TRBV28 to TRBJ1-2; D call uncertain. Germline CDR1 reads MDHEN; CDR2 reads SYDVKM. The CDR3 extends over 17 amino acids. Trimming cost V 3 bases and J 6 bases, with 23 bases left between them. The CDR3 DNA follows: TGTGCCAGCAGTTTTCCACCCCCCTATTACAGTTCAGATGGCTACACCTTC. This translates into CASSFPPPYYSSDGYTF.

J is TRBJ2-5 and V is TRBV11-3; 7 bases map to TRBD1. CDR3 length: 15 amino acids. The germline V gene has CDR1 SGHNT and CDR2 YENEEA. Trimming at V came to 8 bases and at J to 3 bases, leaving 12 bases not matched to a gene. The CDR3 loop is CASGLMTGPKETQYF. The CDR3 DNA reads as TGTGCCAGCGGTTTGATGACAGGGCCTAAAGAGACCCAGTACTTC.

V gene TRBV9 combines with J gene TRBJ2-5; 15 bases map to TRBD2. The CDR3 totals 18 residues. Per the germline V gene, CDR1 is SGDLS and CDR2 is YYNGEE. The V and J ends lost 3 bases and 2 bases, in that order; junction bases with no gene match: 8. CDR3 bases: TGTGCCAGCAGCGCTGGGACTAGCGGGAGGAGGGTGCAAGAGACCCAGTACTTC. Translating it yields CASSAGTSGRRVQETQYF.

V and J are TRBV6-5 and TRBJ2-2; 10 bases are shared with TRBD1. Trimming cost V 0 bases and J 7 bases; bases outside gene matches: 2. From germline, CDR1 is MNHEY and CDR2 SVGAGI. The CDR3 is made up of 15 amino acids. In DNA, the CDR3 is TGTGCCAGCAGTTACTCGGACAGGGGGTACGGGGAGCTGTTTTTT. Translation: CASSYSDRGYGELFF.

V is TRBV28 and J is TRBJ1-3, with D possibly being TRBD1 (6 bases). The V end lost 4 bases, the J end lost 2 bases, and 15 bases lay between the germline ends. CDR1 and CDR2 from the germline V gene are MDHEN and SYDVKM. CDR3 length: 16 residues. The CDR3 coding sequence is TGTGCCAGCAGTTCATATCGGGGGGCGGCTGGAAACACCATATATTTT. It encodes CASSSYRGAAGNTIYF.

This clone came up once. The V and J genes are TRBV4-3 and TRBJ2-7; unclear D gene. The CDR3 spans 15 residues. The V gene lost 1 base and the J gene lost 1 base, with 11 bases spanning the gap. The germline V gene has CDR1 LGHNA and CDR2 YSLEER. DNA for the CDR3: TGCGCCAGCAGCCAAGGCAGCACGAGGTCCTACGAGCAGTACTTC. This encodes CASSQGSTRSYEQYF.